Listed here are 3 T cell receptor beta chains from one sample, sequenced in a study of cytomegalovirus exposure and HLA in healthy donors. Primers for the PCR totalled 60 Vbeta and 13 Jbeta. Here immunoSEQ multiplex PCR was the method, and the copy in TCRdb shows in-frame clones only, minus some. This table holds roughly 150,000 clones, 83% found once. Sequenced input: PBMCs. These TCRs come from a man between 50 and 59 years old in good health and CMV-seropositive.

The chain combines TRBV9 with TRBJ2-1; D might be TRBD2 (5 bases). V was cut by 0 bases and J by 2 bases, with 21 bases left in between. Germline CDR1 is SGDLS and CDR2 is YYNGEE. The CDR3 contains 19 residues. This CDR3 is CASSVEGLGSVRTYNEQFF. CDR3 sequence (DNA): TGTGCCAGCAGCGTAGAAGGGTTGGGTAGCGTCAGGACCTACAATGAGCAGTTCTTC.

The rearrangement uses TRBV27 and TRBJ2-3, with D perhaps TRBD1 (6 bases). Trimming pared 5 bases from V and 3 bases from J, leaving 15 bases between. Germline V gene data show CDR1 as MNHEY and CDR2 as SMNVEV (reference sequence). This CDR3 is built from 15 residues. The chain's CDR3 is CASSAYRVGTDTQYF. CDR3 in DNA: TGTGCCAGCAGTGCCTACAGGGTCGGGACAGATACGCAGTATTTT.

The rearrangement links TRBV4-1 to TRBJ2-4; TRBD2 aligns across 11 bases. This CDR3 is 15 amino acids long. Trimming at V came to 3 bases and at J to 3 bases, leaving 1 base not matched to a gene. CDR1 is MGHRA and CDR2 is YSYEKL in the germline V gene. CDR3 loop: CASSQGTSGKNIQYF. For the CDR3, the DNA is TGCGCCAGCAGCCAGGGGACTAGCGGCAAAAACATTCAGTACTTC.